These 32 T cell receptor beta chains came from one sample sequenced in a study of blood T cell repertoires in COVID-19. Generated by immunoSEQ multiplex PCR, the TCRdb table keeps only in-frame clones and is missing some. Of about 190,000 clones listed, approximately 91% are singletons. The sequenced sample consisted of peripheral blood. All receptors come from a man in his forties with acute or convalescent COVID-19.

The J gene is TRBJ2-7, the V gene TRBV6-6; tentatively, D is TRBD2 (5 bases). Trimming took off 6 bases at V and 2 bases at J, with 8 bases between the two ends. The CDR3 length is 12 residues. From germline, CDR1 is MNHNY and CDR2 SVGAGI (reference sequence). CDR3 bases: TGTGCCAGCAGGGAGGAAGCCTACGAGCAGTACTTC. Translation gives CASREEAYEQYF.

This chain uses TRBV5-1 with TRBJ1-1; 9 bases are shared with TRBD1. Germline CDR1 and CDR2: SGHRS and YFSETQ. With 5 bases clipped from V and 4 bases from J, the junction kept 6 bases outside the gene matches. The CDR3 totals 14 residues. The CDR3 nucleotides read TGCGCCAGCAGGATACAGGGGGCTGGCACTGAAGCTTTCTTT. It specifies CASRIQGAGTEAFF.

The chain combines TRBV3-1 (or the pseudogene TRBV3-2) with TRBJ2-7; the match to TRBD2 covers 8 bases. Germline assignment: CDR1 LGHDT and CDR2 YNNKEL (reference sequence). CDR3 length: 15 residues. V lost 4 bases to trimming and J lost 2 bases; unmatched junction nucleotides: 7. CDR3 region: CASSPSRTSTYEQYF. CDR3 coding DNA: TGTGCCAGCAGCCCTTCCCGGACTAGCACCTACGAGCAGTACTTC.

The V gene is TRBV28, the J gene TRBJ1-2; D gene unclear. Germline CDR1 and CDR2: MDHEN and SYDVKM. The CDR3 contains 12 residues. V was trimmed by 5 bases and J by 5 bases, leaving 9 bases between them. In DNA form, the CDR3 reads TGTGCCAGCAGTAATAGGAGGTATGGCTACACCTTC. This gives the protein CASSNRRYGYTF.

J is TRBJ2-7 and V is TRBV6-5; D is perhaps TRBD2 (6 bases). V was cut by 6 bases and J by 3 bases, with 9 bases left in between. This CDR3 is 12 amino acids long. Germline CDR1 and CDR2: MNHEY and SVGAGI. The CDR3 nucleotides are TGTGCCAGCAGGGGAGGTGGCTACGAGCAGTACTTC. Its translation: CASRGGGYEQYF.

CDR3 amino acids: CASSGAGHEQFF. The DNA of the CDR3 is TGTGCCAGCAGTGGAGCGGGACACGAGCAGTTCTTC. The chain has TRBV6-4 and TRBJ2-1, with D tentatively TRBD2 (7 bases). This CDR3 comprises 12 residues. The V gene lost 4 bases and the J gene lost 10 bases, with 11 bases spanning the gap. Germline assignment: CDR1 MRHNA and CDR2 SNTAGT.

The genes are TRBV2 and TRBJ1-4; no clear D. The CDR3 runs 13 residues. V was shortened by 7 bases and J by 15 bases, with 21 bases between the two germline ends. In germline, CDR1 is SNHLY, CDR2 FYNNEI. DNA for the CDR3: TGTGCCAGCATAGCCGGGGTCCGAAGTCAGGTGTTTTTT. Residues: CASIAGVRSQVFF.

The chain links TRBV12-3 or TRBV12-4 to TRBJ2-7, with TRBD1 as a possible D gene (6 bases). This CDR3 region has 13 residues. V lost 2 bases and J lost 4, with 9 bases in between. The CDR3 sequence: CASSLTGPYEQYF. The CDR3 DNA reads as TGTGCCAGCAGTTTAACAGGGCCATACGAGCAGTACTTC.

The chain carries TRBV3-1 (or the pseudogene TRBV3-2) and TRBJ2-2, with 8 bases lining up with TRBD2. Germline CDR1 and CDR2: LGHDT and YNNKEL (reference sequence). The CDR3 is 14 residues long. Germline trimming cut 8 bases from V and 5 bases from J; bases unmatched to any gene: 7. The CDR3 bases are TGTGCCAGCTCCGAGCGGGGGAATACCGGGGAGCTGTTTTTT. The encoded protein is CASSERGNTGELFF.

The genes are TRBV6-5 and TRBJ2-7; D unresolved. CDR1 is MNHEY and CDR2 is SVGAGI in the germline V gene. This CDR3 has 10 amino acids. V was shortened by 8 bases and J by 3 bases, with 5 bases between the two germline ends. The CDR3 sequence is CASGGYEQYF. The CDR3 nucleotides are TGTGCCAGCGGCGGCTACGAGCAGTACTTC.

The chain links TRBV5-1 to TRBJ1-1, with D hard to call. V was trimmed by 7 bases and J by 1 base, leaving 8 bases between them. Germline loops: CDR1 SGHRS, CDR2 YFSETQ. The CDR3 is made up of 12 amino acids. The CDR3 DNA reads TGCGCCAGCCAGGAACCGAACACTGAAGCTTTCTTT. It specifies CASQEPNTEAFF.

The chain has TRBV24-1 and TRBJ2-2; 8 bases fit TRBD1. CDR1 and CDR2 from the germline V gene are KGHDR and SFDVKD. The V and J ends lost 1 base and 4 bases, in that order; junction bases with no gene match: 7. The CDR3 covers 17 residues. This CDR3 is CATSDFSPRGLTGELFF. The DNA for the CDR3 is TGTGCCACCAGTGATTTTAGTCCCAGGGGGCTCACCGGGGAGCTGTTTTTT.

J is TRBJ1-5 and V is TRBV11-2, with D perhaps matching TRBD1 (5 bases). Trimming took 5 bases from V and 1 from J, leaving 12 bases between them. In germline, CDR1 is SGHAT, CDR2 FQNNGV. This CDR3 region has 15 residues. Here the CDR3 reads CASSPGVRSNQPQHF. The CDR3 DNA sequence: TGTGCCAGCAGCCCGGGGGTTCGGAGCAATCAGCCCCAGCATTTT.

The chain uses TRBV4-1 and TRBJ2-3; D is uncertain. The CDR3 runs to 15 residues. Per germline, CDR1 MGHRA and CDR2 YSYEKL. Between the trimmed V and J ends, which lost 1 base and 2 bases, there was a span of 10 bases. CDR3 in DNA: TGCGCCAGCAGCCAAGCATCAGGAAACACAGATACGCAGTATTTT. Amino acids: CASSQASGNTDTQYF.

The chain is built from TRBV5-8 and TRBJ1-3; D is undetermined. The CDR3 runs to 12 residues. Germline V gene lookup returns CDR1 SGHTS and CDR2 YDEGEE. With 7 bases removed from V and 4 bases from J, the gap between germline ends came to 9 bases. The CDR3 region has the DNA TGTGCCAGCGTCAGTAACGGAAACACCATATATTTT. Protein product: CASVSNGNTIYF.

The chain has TRBV19 and TRBJ2-5, with TRBD2 identical over 9 bases. CDR1 and CDR2 from the germline V gene are LNHDA and SQIVND (reference sequence). The CDR3 covers 16 residues. Unmatched junction bases numbered 5, after V lost 2 bases and J lost 1 base. The CDR3 DNA sequence: TGTGCCAGTAGTATACCGGGACTAGCTCCCCAAGAGACCCAGTACTTC. Amino acids: CASSIPGLAPQETQYF.

This CDR3 is CASSPERQGRNEKLFF. The CDR3 DNA reads TGTGCCAGCTCCCCCGAAAGACAGGGGCGTAATGAAAAACTGTTTTTT. The V and J genes are TRBV18 and TRBJ1-4, with 8 bases identical to TRBD1. In germline, CDR1 is KGHSH, CDR2 LQKENI. V was clipped by 6 bases and J by 4 bases; unmatched bases: 10. The CDR3 is 16 residues long.

The chain is built from TRBV7-9 and TRBJ2-1; a weak D match, TRBD2 (5 bases). The germline V gene encodes CDR1 SEHNR and CDR2 FQNEAQ (reference sequence). CDR3 length: 14 residues. V lost 3 bases to trimming and J lost 4 bases, with 10 bases between them. In DNA form, the CDR3 reads TGTGCCAGCAGCTTTCTCGGGGATTACAATGAGCAGTTCTTC. Translating gives CASSFLGDYNEQFF.

The chain couples TRBV7-2 to TRBJ2-3, with 9 nucleotides matching TRBD2. This CDR3 is 15 amino acids long. Per the germline V gene, CDR1 is SGHTA and CDR2 is FQGNSA. V shed 2 bases and J 2 bases; nucleotides not matched to a gene: 2. This CDR3 is CASSLPSGVTDTQYF. The CDR3 coding sequence is TGTGCCAGCAGCTTACCTAGCGGGGTCACAGATACGCAGTATTTT.

This chain uses TRBV7-8 with TRBJ1-5; TRBD1 is a possible D gene (6 bases). There are 18 residues in the CDR3. V gave up 4 bases and J gave up 9 bases, with 28 bases separating them. From germline, CDR1 is SGHVS and CDR2 FQNEAQ. The CDR3 reads CASSSLSNARGYQSPQHF. Written as DNA, the CDR3 is TGTGCCAGCAGCTCCCTCTCCAACGCCAGGGGCTACCAATCGCCCCAGCATTTT. Combining the CDR3 with reference TRBV7-8 and TRBJ1-5 gives the whole variable domain GAGVSQSPRYKVAKRGQDVALRCDPISGHVSLFWYQQALGQGPEFLTYFQNEAQLDKSGLPSDRFFAERPEGSVSTLKIQRTQQEDSAVYLCASSSLSNARGYQSPQHFGDGTRLSIL.

This clone was picked up a small number of times. The chain combines TRBV7-3 with TRBJ2-2; 8 bases line up with TRBD1. Looked up from germline, CDR1 is SGHTA and CDR2 is FQGTGA. V dropped 5 bases and J dropped 3; count of bases not matched to a gene: 2. The CDR3 has 14 amino acids. The CDR3: CASSRDRYTGELFF. In DNA, the CDR3 is TGTGCCAGCAGCAGGGACAGGTACACCGGGGAGCTGTTTTTT.

The chain recombines TRBV4-2 with TRBJ1-1, with D possibly matching TRBD1 (6 bases). The V end was cut by 1 base, the J end by 1 base, with 7 bases between. CDR3 length: 14 amino acids. The V gene's germline CDR1 is LGHNA and CDR2 YNFKEQ. In nucleotides, the CDR3 is TGTGCCAGCAGCCAAGGGGACAAGAACACTGAAGCTTTCTTT. Residues: CASSQGDKNTEAFF.

Written as DNA, the CDR3 is TGTGCCAGCAGCGTAGGTAGCGTTGCCACAGATACGCAGTATTTT. Encoded protein: CASSVGSVATDTQYF. V is TRBV9 and J is TRBJ2-3, with D perhaps matching TRBD2 (5 bases). The CDR3 loop spans 15 amino acids. CDR1 and CDR2 (germline): SGDLS, YYNGEE. V was trimmed by 0 bases and J by 2 bases, leaving 10 bases between them.

This clone was detected once. This rearrangement joins TRBV7-3 to TRBJ2-3; 14 bases fit TRBD2. After removal of 5 bases from V and 2 bases from J, the junction contained 3 bases not matched to a gene. This CDR3 has 16 residues. Germline CDR1 SGHTA, CDR2 FQGTGA. The CDR3 nucleotides are TGTGCCAGCAGCAGGACTAGCGGGGGGATCACAGATACGCAGTATTTT. This encodes CASSRTSGGITDTQYF.

V gene TRBV3-1 (or the pseudogene TRBV3-2) combines with J gene TRBJ1-3; D remains unclear. The CDR3 spans 14 residues. Germline V gene data show CDR1 as LGHDT and CDR2 as YNNKEL (reference sequence). Trimming stripped 1 base from V and 3 bases from J, with 7 bases between. The CDR3 here is CASSQGQYGNTIYF. The DNA for the CDR3 is TGTGCCAGCAGCCAAGGGCAGTATGGAAACACCATATATTTT.

Concerning this clone: Other DNA sequences from this sample encode an identical CDR3 as well. This chain connects TRBV7-2 to TRBJ2-3; 7 bases agree with TRBD2. This CDR3 comprises 15 residues. Germline trimming cut 0 bases from V and 2 bases from J; bases unmatched to any gene: 2. CDR1 is SGHTA and CDR2 is FQGNSA in the germline V gene. CDR3 in DNA: TGTGCCAGCAGCTTAGCGGGGGGGTCCACAGATACGCAGTATTTT. Translating gives CASSLAGGSTDTQYF.

J is TRBJ1-1 and V is TRBV5-1; 8 nucleotides agree with TRBD1. CDR1 is SGHRS, CDR2 YFSETQ, per germline. V lost 4 bases, J lost 3 bases, and 11 bases stayed unmatched. The CDR3 sequence is 16 residues long. CDR3 loop: CASSPRTGSLDTEAFF. The CDR3, as DNA: TGCGCCAGCAGCCCCCGGACAGGGTCGTTGGACACTGAAGCTTTCTTT.

The CDR3 nucleotides read TGTGCCAGCTCACCTCAGGGCCTCTACGAGCAGTACTTC. Its translation is CASSPQGLYEQYF. The V gene is TRBV18, the J gene TRBJ2-7; a possible D gene is TRBD1 (5 bases). The CDR3 covers 13 residues. V dropped 3 bases and J dropped 3 bases, with 9 bases sitting between them. CDR1 KGHSH and CDR2 LQKENI come from the germline V gene. Full variable domain (remainder filled in from reference TRBV18 and TRBJ2-7): NAGVMQNPRHLVRRRGQEARLRCSPMKGHSHVYWYRQLPEEGLKFMVYLQKENIIDESGMPKERFSAEFPKEGPSILRIQQVVRGDSAAYFCASSPQGLYEQYFGPGTRLTVT.

V usage is TRBV7-7 and J usage is TRBJ2-7; 9 positions match TRBD2. This CDR3 has 13 residues. After removal of 8 bases from V and 6 bases from J, the junction contained 8 bases not matched to a gene. CDR1 is SSHAT, CDR2 FNYEAQ, per germline (reference sequence). CDR3 sequence reads: CASAAGGAGEQYF. The CDR3 DNA reads as TGTGCCAGCGCGGCGGGGGGGGCTGGCGAGCAGTACTTC.

The CDR3 DNA sequence: TGTGCCAGCAGTTACTCGATGAACTTCTATGGCTACACCTTC. Translated: CASSYSMNFYGYTF. This chain links TRBV6-6 with TRBJ1-2; no clear D. The CDR3 consists of 14 residues. Trimming took off 0 bases at V and 4 bases at J, with 9 bases between the two ends. Germline CDR1 MNHNY, CDR2 SVGAGI (reference sequence).

J is TRBJ2-3 and V is TRBV11-2; TRBD2 matches 10 bases. Trimming took 5 bases from V and 3 from J; bases not matched to a gene: 8. This CDR3 comprises 16 residues. Per the germline V gene, CDR1 is SGHAT and CDR2 is FQNNGV. The CDR3 nucleotides are TGTGCCAGCAGCCGCCTTAGCGGGGGGAAGACAGATACGCAGTATTTT. Translation gives CASSRLSGGKTDTQYF.

This chain links TRBV29-1 with TRBJ2-7; a possible D gene is TRBD2 (5 bases). The CDR3 covers 11 residues. Per the germline V gene, CDR1 is SQVTM and CDR2 is ANQGSEA. Trimming pared 4 bases from V and 3 bases from J, leaving 7 bases between. CDR3 in amino acids: CSVGGNYEQYF. Here the CDR3 DNA reads TGCAGCGTTGGAGGGAACTACGAGCAGTACTTC.